This entry concerns a single T cell receptor (beta chain). No antigen is known for it. Produced via immunoSEQ multiplex PCR; TCRdb's table is partial and in-frame only. The table has roughly 280,000 clones, about 86% seen once. The ends were cut back, 5 bases at V and 2 bases at J, with 5 bases in the middle. The CDR3 length is 12 residues. CDR1 is SGHTA, CDR2 FQGTGA, per germline. The data were obtained in a study of cytomegalovirus exposure and HLA in healthy donors. Study-wide results and caveats: Among TCR sequences, most were rare, though some public TCRs appeared in many donors.

The sample was PBMCs. This TCR was sampled from a woman aged 18-29 years in good health and CMV-seronegative. This sequence joins TRBV7-3 and TRBJ2-3; D remains unclear. The chain's CDR3 is CASSLYTDTQYF. CDR3 coding DNA: TGTGCCAGCAGCCTGTACACAGATACGCAGTATTTT.